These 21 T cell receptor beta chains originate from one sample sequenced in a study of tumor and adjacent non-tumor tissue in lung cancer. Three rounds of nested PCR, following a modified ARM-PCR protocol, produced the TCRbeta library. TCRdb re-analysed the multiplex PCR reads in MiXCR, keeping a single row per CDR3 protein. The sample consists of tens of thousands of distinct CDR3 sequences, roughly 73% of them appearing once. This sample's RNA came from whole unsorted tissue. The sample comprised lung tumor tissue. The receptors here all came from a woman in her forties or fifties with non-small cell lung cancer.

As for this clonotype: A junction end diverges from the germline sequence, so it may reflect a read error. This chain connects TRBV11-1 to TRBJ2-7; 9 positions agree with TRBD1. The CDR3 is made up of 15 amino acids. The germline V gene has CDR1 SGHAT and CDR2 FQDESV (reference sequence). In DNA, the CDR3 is TGTGCCAGCAGCCGGACAGGGGCGGCCTCTTACGAGCACTATTTC. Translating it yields CASSRTGAASYEHYF.

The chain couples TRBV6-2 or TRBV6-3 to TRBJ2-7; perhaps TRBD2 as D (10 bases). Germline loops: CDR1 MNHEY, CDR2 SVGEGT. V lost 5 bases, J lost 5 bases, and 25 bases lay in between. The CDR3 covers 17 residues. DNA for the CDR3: TGTGCCAGCAGTCACCGGGACAGGGCTAGCGGGGGCCACGAGCAGTACTTC. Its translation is CASSHRDRASGGHEQYF.

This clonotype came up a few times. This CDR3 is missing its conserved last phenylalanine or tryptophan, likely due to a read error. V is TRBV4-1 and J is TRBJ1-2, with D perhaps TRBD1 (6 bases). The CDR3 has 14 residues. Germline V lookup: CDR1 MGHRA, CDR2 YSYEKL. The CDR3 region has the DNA TGCGCCAGGAGCCGACGGACAGCTAACTATGGCTACACCATC. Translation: CARSRRTANYGYTI.

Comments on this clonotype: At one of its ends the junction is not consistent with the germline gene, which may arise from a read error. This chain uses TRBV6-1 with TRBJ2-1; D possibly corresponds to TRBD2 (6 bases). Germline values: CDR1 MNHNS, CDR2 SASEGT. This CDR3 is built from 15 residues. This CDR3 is CASPLTSYGYSEQFF. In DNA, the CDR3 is TGTGCCAGCCCCCTTACTAGCTACGGATACAGTGAGCAGTTCTTC.

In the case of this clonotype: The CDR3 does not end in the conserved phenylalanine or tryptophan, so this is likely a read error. This chain's CDR3 is CASSSGTGSGANVLTY. The CDR3 DNA is TGCGCCAGCAGTTCCGGGACAGGGTCCGGGGCCAACGTCCTGACTTAC. The chain is built from TRBV10-2 and TRBJ2-6; 9 nucleotides match TRBD1. The germline gives CDR1 WSHSY, CDR2 SAAADI. The CDR3 has 16 amino acids. Trimming cost V 5 bases and J 4 bases; bases outside gene matches: 6.

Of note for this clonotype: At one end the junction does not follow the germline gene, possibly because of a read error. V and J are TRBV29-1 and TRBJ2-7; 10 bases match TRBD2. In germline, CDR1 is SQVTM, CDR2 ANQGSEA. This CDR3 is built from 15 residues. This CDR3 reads CSVAAGTSVRGEQYF. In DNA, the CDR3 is TGTAGCGTTGCCGCCGGGACTAGCGTTAGGGGTGAGCAGTACTTC.

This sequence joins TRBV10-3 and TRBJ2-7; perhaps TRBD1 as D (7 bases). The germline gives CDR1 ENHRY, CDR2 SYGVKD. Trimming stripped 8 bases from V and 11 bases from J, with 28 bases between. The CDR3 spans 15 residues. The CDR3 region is CAIGGARQGGSEEYF. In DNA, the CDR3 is TGTGCCATCGGCGGAGCGAGACAGGGAGGTTCCGAAGAGTACTTC.

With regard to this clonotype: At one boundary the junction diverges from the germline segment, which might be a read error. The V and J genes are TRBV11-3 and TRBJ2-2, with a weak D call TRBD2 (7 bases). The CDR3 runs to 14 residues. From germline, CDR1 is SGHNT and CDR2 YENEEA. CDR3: CASSLTGGTGELLF. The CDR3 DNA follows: TGTGCCAGTAGCCTAACGGGGGGCACCGGGGAGCTGTTGTTT.

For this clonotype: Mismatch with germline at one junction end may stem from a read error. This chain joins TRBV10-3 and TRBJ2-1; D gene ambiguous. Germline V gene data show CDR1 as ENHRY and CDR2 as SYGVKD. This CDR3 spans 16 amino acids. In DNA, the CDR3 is TGTGCCATCAGGGCCCGGGTGGCGAGCTCCTACAATGAGCGGTTCTTC. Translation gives CAIRARVASSYNERFF.

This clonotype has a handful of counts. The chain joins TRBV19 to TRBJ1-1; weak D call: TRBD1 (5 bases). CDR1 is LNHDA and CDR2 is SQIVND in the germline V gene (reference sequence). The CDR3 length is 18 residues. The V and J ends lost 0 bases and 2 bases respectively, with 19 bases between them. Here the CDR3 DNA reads TGTGCCAGTAGTATAGATCTTCTTGCCGTCGGGGGAAACACTGAAGCTTTCTTT. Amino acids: CASSIDLLAVGGNTEAFF.

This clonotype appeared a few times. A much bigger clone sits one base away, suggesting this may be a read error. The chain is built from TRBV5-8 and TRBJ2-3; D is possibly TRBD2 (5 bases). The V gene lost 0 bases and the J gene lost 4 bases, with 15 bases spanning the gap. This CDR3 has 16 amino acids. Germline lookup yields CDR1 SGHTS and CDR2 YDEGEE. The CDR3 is CASSLAGISKSDTQYF. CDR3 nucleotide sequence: TGTGCCAGCAGCTTGGCCGGGATAAGTAAATCAGATACGCAGTATTTT.

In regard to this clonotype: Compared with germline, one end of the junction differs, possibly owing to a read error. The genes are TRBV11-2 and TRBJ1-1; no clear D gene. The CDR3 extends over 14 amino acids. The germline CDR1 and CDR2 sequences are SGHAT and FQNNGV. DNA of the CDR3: TGTACCAGCATCTTGCTAATACTGGGAACTGAAGCTTTCTTT. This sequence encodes CTSILLILGTEAFF.

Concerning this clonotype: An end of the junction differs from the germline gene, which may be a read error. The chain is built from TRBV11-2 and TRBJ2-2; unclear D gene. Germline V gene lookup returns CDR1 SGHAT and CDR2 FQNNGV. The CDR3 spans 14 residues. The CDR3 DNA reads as TGTGTCAGCCGTCTTAGTAGGGACACCGGGGAGCTGTTTTTT. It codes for CVSRLSRDTGELFF.

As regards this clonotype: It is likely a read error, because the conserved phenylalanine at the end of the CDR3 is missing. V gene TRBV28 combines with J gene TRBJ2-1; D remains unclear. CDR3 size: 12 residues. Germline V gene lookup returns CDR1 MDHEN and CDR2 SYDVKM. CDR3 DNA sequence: TGTGTCAGCAGTTATAGAATGAATGAGCAGTTCTTA. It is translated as CVSSYRMNEQFL.

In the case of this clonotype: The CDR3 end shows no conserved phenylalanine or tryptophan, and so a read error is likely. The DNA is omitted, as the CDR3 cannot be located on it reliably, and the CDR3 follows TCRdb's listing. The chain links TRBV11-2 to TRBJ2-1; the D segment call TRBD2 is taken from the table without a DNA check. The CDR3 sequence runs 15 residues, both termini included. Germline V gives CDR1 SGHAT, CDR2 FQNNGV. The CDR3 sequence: CASSLGASGRAEHFI.

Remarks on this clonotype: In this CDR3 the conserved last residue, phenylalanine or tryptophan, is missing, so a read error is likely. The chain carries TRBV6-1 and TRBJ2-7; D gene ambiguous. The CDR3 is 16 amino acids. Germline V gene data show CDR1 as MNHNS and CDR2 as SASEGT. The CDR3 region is CACSGHIARGAYEQYI. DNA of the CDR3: TGTGCCTGCAGTGGCCACATAGCCCGAGGTGCCTACGAGCAGTACATC.

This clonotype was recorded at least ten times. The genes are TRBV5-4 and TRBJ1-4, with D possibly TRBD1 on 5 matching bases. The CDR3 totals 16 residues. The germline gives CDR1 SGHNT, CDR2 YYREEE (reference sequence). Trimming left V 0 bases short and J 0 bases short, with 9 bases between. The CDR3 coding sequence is TGTGCCAGCAGCTTGGGGGGGGGGGCAACTAATGAAAAACTGTTTTTT. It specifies CASSLGGGATNEKLFF.

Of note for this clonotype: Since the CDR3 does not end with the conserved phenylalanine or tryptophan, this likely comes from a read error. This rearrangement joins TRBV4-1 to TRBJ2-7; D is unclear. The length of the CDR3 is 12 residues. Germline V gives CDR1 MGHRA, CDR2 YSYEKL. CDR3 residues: CASSQVGYEQYL. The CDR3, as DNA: TGCGCCAGTAGCCAAGTAGGCTACGAGCAGTACTTA.

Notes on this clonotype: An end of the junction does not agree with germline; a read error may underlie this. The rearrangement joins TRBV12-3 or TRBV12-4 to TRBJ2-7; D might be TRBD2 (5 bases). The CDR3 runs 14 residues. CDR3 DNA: TGTGCCTGCAGTTCGGGATCACCTGCCTACGAGCAGTATTTC. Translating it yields CACSSGSPAYEQYF.

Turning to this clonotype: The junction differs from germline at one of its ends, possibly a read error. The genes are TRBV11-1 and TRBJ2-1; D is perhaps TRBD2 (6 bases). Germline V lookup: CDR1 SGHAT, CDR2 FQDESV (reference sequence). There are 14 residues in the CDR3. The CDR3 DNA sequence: TGTGCCAGCAGCTCAGGACTAACGGGAGTGTTGCAGATCTTC. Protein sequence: CASSSGLTGVLQIF. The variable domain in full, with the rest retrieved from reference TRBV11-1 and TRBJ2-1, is EAEVAQSPRYKITEKSQAVAFWCDPISGHATLYWYRQILGQGPELLVQFQDESVVDDSQLPKDRFSAERLKGVDSTLKIQPAELGDSAMYLCASSSGLTGVLQIFGPGTRLTVL.

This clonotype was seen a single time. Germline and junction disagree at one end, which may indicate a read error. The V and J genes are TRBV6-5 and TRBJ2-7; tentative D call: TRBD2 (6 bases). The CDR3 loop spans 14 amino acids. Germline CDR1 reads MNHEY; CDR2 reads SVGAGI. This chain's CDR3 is CANSTGLPSYEQYF. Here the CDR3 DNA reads TGTGCCAACAGTACGGGACTCCCCTCCTACGAGCAGTACTTC.